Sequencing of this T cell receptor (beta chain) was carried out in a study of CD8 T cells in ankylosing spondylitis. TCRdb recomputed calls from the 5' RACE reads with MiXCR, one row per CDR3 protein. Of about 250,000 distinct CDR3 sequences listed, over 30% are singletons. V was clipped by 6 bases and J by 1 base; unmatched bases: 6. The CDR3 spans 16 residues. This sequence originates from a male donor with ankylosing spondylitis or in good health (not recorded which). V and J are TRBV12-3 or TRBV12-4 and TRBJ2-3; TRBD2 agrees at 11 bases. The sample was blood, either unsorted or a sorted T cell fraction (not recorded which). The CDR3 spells CASRPLAGARTDTQYF. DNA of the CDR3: TGTGCCAGCAGACCACTAGCGGGGGCCCGCACAGATACGCAGTATTTT.